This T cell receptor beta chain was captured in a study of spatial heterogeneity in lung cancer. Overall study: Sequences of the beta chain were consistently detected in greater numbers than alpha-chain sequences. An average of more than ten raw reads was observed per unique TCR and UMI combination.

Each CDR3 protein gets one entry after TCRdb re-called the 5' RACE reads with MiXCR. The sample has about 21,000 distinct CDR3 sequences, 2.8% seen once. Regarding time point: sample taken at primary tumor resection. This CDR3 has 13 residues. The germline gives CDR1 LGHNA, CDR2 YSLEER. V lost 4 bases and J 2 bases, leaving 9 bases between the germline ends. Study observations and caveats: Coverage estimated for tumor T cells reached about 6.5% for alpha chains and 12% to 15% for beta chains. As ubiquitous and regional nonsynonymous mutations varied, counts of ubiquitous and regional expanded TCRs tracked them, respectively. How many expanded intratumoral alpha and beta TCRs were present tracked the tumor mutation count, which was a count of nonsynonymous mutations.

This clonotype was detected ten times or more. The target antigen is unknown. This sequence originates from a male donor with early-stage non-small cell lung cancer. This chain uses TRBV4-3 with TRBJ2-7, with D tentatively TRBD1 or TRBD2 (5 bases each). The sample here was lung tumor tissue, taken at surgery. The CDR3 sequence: CASSRGRTYEQYF. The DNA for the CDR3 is TGCGCCAGCAGCCGGGGACGGACCTACGAGCAGTACTTC.